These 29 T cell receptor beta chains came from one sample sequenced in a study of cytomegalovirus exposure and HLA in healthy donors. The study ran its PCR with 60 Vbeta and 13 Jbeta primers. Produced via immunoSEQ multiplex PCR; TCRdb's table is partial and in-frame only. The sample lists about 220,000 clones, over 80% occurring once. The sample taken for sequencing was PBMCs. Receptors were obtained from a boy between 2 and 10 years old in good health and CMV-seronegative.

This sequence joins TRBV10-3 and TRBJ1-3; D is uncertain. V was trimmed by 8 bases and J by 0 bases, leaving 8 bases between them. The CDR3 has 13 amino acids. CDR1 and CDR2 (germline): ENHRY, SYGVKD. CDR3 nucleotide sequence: TGTGCCATCGGGCCGACCTCTGGAAACACCATATATTTT. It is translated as CAIGPTSGNTIYF.

CDR3: CAWRAQGNYEQYF. The CDR3 region has the DNA TGTGCCTGGAGGGCCCAGGGTAACTACGAGCAGTACTTC. The rearrangement joins TRBV30 to TRBJ2-5; TRBD1 is a possible D gene (5 bases). The J call may be mistaken, given a closer DNA end match to TRBJ2-7. The CDR3 sequence is 13 residues long. Germline V gives CDR1 GTSNPN, CDR2 SVGIG (reference sequence).

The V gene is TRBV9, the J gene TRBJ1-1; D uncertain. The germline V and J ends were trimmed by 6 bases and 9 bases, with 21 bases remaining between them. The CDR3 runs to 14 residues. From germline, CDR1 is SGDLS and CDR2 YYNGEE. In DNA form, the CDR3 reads TGTGCCAGCACCGCCCTTAGCGCGGTTCGAAAAGCTTTCTTT. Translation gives CASTALSAVRKAFF.

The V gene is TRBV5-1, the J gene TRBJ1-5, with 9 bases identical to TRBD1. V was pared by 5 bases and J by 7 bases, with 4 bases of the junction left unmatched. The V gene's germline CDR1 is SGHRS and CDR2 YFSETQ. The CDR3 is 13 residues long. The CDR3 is CASRQGAGQPQHF. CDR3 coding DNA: TGCGCCAGCAGACAGGGGGCAGGACAGCCCCAGCATTTT.

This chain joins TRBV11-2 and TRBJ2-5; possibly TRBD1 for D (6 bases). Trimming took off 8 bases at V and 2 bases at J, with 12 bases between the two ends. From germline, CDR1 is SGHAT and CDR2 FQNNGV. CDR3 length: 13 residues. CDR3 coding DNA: TGTGCCAGCTCTTGGGGGCCACAAGAGACCCAGTACTTC. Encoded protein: CASSWGPQETQYF.

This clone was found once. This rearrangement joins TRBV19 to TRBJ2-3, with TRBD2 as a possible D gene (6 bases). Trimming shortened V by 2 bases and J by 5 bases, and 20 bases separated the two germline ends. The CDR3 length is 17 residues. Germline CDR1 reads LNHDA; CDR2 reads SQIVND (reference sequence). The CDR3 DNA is TGTGCCAGTAGTATAATTCCCGGCGACGTGGGGGGAGATACGCAGTATTTT. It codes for CASSIIPGDVGGDTQYF.

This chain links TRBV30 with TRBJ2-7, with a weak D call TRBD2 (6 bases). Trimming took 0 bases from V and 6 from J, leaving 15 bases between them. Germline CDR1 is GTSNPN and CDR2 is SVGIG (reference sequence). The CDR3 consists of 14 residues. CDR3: CAWSVLTQGGEQYF. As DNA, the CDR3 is TGTGCCTGGAGTGTACTTACGCAGGGAGGCGAGCAGTACTTC.

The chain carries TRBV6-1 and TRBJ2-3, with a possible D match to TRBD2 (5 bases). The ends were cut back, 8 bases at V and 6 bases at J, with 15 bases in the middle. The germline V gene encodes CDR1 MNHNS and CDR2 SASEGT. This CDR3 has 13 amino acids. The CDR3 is CASSMEDLDTQYF. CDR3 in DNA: TGTGCCAGCTCGATGGAGGACTTGGATACGCAGTATTTT.

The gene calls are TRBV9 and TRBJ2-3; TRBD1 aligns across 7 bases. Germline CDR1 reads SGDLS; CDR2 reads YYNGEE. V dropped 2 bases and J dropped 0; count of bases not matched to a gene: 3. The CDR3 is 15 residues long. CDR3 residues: CASSVYRGSTDTQYF. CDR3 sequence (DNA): TGTGCCAGCAGCGTCTACAGGGGAAGCACAGATACGCAGTATTTT.

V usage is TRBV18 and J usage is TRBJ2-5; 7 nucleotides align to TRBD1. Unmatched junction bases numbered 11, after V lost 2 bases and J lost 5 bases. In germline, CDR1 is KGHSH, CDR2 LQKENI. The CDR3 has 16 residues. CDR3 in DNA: TGTGCCAGCTCACCAACCTTACAGGGGATCGGCGAGACCCAGTACTTC. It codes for CASSPTLQGIGETQYF. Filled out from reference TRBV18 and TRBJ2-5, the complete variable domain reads NAGVMQNPRHLVRRRGQEARLRCSPMKGHSHVYWYRQLPEEGLKFMVYLQKENIIDESGMPKERFSAEFPKEGPSILRIQQVVRGDSAAYFCASSPTLQGIGETQYFGPGTRLLVL.

The CDR3, as DNA: TGTGCCAGCAGCCGCGGAAGCACAGGGAGATATGGCTACACCTTC. Translated: CASSRGSTGRYGYTF. J is TRBJ1-2 and V is TRBV6-1, with D perhaps matching TRBD1 (6 bases). Trimming pared 6 bases from V and 5 bases from J, leaving 19 bases between. This CDR3 contains 15 residues. The germline CDR1 and CDR2 sequences are MNHNS and SASEGT.

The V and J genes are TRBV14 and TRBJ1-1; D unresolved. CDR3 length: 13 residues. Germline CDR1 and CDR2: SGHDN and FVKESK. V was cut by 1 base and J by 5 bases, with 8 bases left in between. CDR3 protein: CASSQVSVTEAFF. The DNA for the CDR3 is TGTGCCAGCAGCCAAGTGTCAGTAACTGAAGCTTTCTTT.

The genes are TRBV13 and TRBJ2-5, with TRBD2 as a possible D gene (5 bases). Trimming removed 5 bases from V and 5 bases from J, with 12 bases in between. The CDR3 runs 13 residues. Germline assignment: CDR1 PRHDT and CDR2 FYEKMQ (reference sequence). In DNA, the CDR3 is TGTGCCAGCAGCCGAGGGAGCTTGGAGACCCAGTACTTC. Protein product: CASSRGSLETQYF.

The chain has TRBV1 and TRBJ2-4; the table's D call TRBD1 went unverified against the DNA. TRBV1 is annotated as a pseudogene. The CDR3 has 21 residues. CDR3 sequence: CTSSQDGSARGHAVVLDIQYF. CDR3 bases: TGCACCAGCAGCCAAGATGGATCGGCCAGGGGTCATGCTGTGGTGTTGGACATTCAGTACTTC.

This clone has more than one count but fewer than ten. The CDR3 spells CASSHGATNEKLFF. The CDR3 nucleotides read TGTGCCAGCAGCCACGGTGCAACTAATGAAAAACTGTTTTTT. This chain links TRBV27 with TRBJ1-4; D is undetermined. The CDR3 extends over 14 amino acids. Germline-derived CDR1 and CDR2 are MNHEY and SMNVEV (reference sequence). The ends were cut back, 6 bases at V and 0 bases at J, with 8 bases in the middle.

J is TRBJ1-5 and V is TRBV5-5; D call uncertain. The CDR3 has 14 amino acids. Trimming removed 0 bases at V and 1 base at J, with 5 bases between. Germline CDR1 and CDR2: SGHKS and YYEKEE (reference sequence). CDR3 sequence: CASSLGPSNQPQHF. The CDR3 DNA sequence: TGTGCCAGCAGCTTGGGGCCGAGCAATCAGCCCCAGCATTTT.

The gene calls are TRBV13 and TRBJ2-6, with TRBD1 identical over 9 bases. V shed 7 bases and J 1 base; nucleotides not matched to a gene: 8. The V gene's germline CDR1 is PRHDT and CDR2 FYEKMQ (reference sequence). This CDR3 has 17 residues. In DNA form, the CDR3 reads TGTGCCAGCACCCCGGGACAGGGTGTATCTGGGGCCAACGTCCTGACTTTC. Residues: CASTPGQGVSGANVLTF.

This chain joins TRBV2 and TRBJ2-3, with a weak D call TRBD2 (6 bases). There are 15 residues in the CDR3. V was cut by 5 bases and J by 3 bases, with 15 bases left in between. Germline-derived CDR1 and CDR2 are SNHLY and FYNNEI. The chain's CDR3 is CASSRLVVRTDTQYF. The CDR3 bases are TGTGCCAGCAGTAGACTAGTGGTAAGGACAGATACGCAGTATTTT.

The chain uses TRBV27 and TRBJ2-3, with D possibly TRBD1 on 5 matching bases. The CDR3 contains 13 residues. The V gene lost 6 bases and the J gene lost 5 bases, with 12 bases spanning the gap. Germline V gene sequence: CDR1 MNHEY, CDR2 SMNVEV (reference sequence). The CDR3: CASRQVLRDTQYF. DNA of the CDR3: TGTGCCAGCAGACAGGTTCTACGAGATACGCAGTATTTT.

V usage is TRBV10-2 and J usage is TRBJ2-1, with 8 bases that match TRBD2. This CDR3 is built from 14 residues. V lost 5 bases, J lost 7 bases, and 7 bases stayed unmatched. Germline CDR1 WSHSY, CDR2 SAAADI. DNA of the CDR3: TGCGCCAGCAGTCGGGTGGGCGGGGGGAATGAGCAGTTCTTC. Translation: CASSRVGGGNEQFF.

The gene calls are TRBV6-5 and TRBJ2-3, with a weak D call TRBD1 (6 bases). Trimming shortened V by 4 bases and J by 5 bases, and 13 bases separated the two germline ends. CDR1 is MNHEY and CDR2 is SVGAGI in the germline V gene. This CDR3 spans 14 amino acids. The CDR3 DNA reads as TGTGCCAGCAGTTCCCCAACAGGGAAAGATACGCAGTATTTT. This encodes CASSSPTGKDTQYF.

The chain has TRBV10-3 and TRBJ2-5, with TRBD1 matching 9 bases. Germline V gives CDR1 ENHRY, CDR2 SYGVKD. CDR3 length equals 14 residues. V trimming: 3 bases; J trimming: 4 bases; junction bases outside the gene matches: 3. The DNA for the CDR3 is TGTGCCATCAGTGATGGGGACAGGGCAGAGACCCAGTACTTC. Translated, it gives CAISDGDRAETQYF.

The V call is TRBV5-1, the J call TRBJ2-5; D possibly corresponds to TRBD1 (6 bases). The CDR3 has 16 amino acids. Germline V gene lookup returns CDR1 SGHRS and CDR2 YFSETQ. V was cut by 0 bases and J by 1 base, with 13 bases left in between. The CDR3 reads CASSLGQGSLQETQYF. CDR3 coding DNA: TGCGCCAGCAGCTTGGGCCAGGGGTCGCTCCAAGAGACCCAGTACTTC. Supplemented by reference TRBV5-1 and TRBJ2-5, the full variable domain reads KAGVTQTPRYLIKTRGQQVTLSCSPISGHRSVSWYQQTPGQGLQFLFEYFSETQRNKGNFPGRFSGRQFSNSRSEMNVSTLELGDSALYLCASSLGQGSLQETQYFGPGTRLLVL.

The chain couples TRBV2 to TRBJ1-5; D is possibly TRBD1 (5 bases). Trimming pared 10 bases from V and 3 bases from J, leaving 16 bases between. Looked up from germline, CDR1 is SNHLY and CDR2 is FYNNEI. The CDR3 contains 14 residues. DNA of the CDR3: TGTGCCACCTCTCCCGGGACTTACAATCAGCCCCAGCATTTT. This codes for CATSPGTYNQPQHF.

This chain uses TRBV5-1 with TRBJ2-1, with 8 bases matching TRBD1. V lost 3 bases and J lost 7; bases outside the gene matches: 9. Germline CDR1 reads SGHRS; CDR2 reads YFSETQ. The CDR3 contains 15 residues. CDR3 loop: CASSSGQGLGNEQFF. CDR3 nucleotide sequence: TGCGCCAGCAGCTCCGGACAGGGCCTGGGGAATGAGCAGTTCTTC.

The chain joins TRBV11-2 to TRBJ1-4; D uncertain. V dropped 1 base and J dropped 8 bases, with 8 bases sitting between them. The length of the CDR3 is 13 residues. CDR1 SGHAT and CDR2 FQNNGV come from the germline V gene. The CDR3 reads CASSLGGREKLFF. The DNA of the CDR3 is TGTGCCAGCAGCTTAGGCGGGCGGGAAAAACTGTTTTTT.

The CDR3 spells CASSSDRTGSFADTQYF. The DNA for the CDR3 is TGTGCCAGCAGCTCGGATCGGACTGGCAGTTTTGCTGATACGCAGTATTTT. The rearrangement links TRBV11-2 to TRBJ2-3, with D perhaps TRBD2 (5 bases). The germline V gene has CDR1 SGHAT and CDR2 FQNNGV. V lost 4 bases, J lost 6 bases, and 23 bases lay in between. The CDR3 runs to 17 residues. Based on the CDR3 plus reference TRBV11-2 and TRBJ2-3, the full variable domain is EAGVAQSPRYKIIEKRQSVAFWCNPISGHATLYWYQQILGQGPKLLIQFQNNGVVDDSQLPKDRFSAERLKGVDSTLKIQPAKLEDSAVYLCASSSDRTGSFADTQYFGPGTRLTVL.

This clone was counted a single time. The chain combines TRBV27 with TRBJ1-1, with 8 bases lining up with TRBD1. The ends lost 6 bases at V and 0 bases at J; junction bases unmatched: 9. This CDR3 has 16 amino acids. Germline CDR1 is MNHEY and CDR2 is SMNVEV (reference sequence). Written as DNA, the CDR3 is TGTGCCAGCAGATTTGGACAGGGAAGAATGAACACTGAAGCTTTCTTT. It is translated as CASRFGQGRMNTEAFF.

CDR3 in DNA: TGTGCCACCAGCAGAGATAGGGACAGCCAAGAGACCCAGTACTTC. This sequence encodes CATSRDRDSQETQYF. The V and J genes are TRBV15 and TRBJ2-5; 7 bases map to TRBD1. The ends lost 0 bases at V and 1 base at J; junction bases unmatched: 2. The CDR3 length is 15 residues. Germline CDR1 reads LNHNV; CDR2 reads YYDKDF (reference sequence). Using reference TRBV15 and TRBJ2-5 for the parts outside the CDR3, the full variable domain is DAMVIQNPRYQVTQFGKPVTLSCSQTLNHNVMYWYQQKSSQAPKLLFHYYDKDFNNEADTPDNFQSRRPNTSFCFLDIRSPGLGDTAMYLCATSRDRDSQETQYFGPGTRLLVL.